A single sample gave rise to the 31 T cell receptor beta chains below, sequenced in a study of OX40 agonist ivuxolimab in advanced cancers. Profiled with immunoSEQ multiplex PCR; TCRdb holds only in-frame clones, not every one. The table lists fewer than 14,000 clones, 65% to 75% of them singletons. The specimen was CD4+ or CD8+ T cells sorted from blood, collected in a trial of the OX40 agonist ivuxolimab. These receptors all stem from an adult with an advanced solid tumor such as melanoma, head and neck, liver or kidney cancer.

V and J are TRBV4-1 and TRBJ2-6; D is uncertain. V lost 1 base to trimming and J lost 0 bases, with 7 bases between them. In germline, CDR1 is MGHRA, CDR2 YSYEKL. This CDR3 has 16 amino acids. This CDR3 reads CASSQGPSSGANVLTF. The CDR3, as DNA: TGCGCCAGCAGCCAAGGACCGAGCTCTGGGGCCAACGTCCTGACTTTC.

This rearrangement joins TRBV6-5 to TRBJ2-7; 8 bases agree with TRBD1. Losses at the gene ends were 6 bases for V and 1 base for J; bases not matched to a gene: 8. The CDR3 runs to 15 residues. Germline V CDR1 and CDR2: MNHEY, SVGAGI. The CDR3 loop reads CASRDRDPSSYEQYF. The CDR3 region has the DNA TGTGCCAGCAGGGACAGGGATCCCTCGTCCTACGAGCAGTACTTC.

The CDR3 region is CASSEPGNEQFF. For the CDR3, the DNA is TGTGCCAGCAGTGAACCGGGCAATGAGCAGTTCTTC. The chain recombines TRBV25-1 with TRBJ2-1; no clear D. This CDR3 has 12 amino acids. Germline-derived CDR1 and CDR2 are MGHDK and SYGVNS. V was trimmed by 2 bases and J by 6 bases, leaving 5 bases between them.

The chain has TRBV15 and TRBJ1-3; 8 bases match TRBD1. The CDR3 runs to 16 residues. The V segment lost 0 bases and the J segment 4 bases; nucleotides outside the gene matches: 5. CDR1 LNHNV and CDR2 YYDKDF come from the germline V gene (reference sequence). The CDR3: CATSREYRGTGNTIYF. As DNA, the CDR3 is TGTGCCACCAGCAGAGAGTACAGGGGGACGGGAAACACCATATATTTT.

The chain carries TRBV7-8 and TRBJ2-5, with D tentatively TRBD2 (6 bases). The CDR3 has 14 amino acids. Germline V lookup: CDR1 SGHVS, CDR2 FQNEAQ. Trimming left V 6 bases short and J 4 bases short, with 15 bases between. CDR3 nucleotides: TGTGCCAGCAGGCCCTTTGGGGGAGGAGAGACCCAGTACTTC. Protein product: CASRPFGGGETQYF.

This clone was recorded once. V and J are TRBV11-1 and TRBJ2-1; 8 bases agree with TRBD2. The CDR3 has 16 residues. Trimming cost V 5 bases and J 10 bases; bases outside gene matches: 16. From germline, CDR1 is SGHAT and CDR2 FQDESV (reference sequence). The CDR3 protein is CASSPHPEREIDEQFF. The CDR3 coding sequence is TGTGCCAGCAGCCCCCACCCTGAGCGGGAGATTGACGAGCAGTTCTTC.

The sample holds one count of this clone. This chain joins TRBV15 and TRBJ1-1; D is undetermined. Germline CDR1 is LNHNV and CDR2 is YYDKDF (reference sequence). The CDR3 has 12 residues. The ends were cut back, 0 bases at V and 5 bases at J, with 4 bases in the middle. The CDR3 spells CATSRDVTEAFF. The CDR3 DNA is TGTGCCACCAGCAGAGATGTTACTGAAGCTTTCTTT.

This chain links TRBV7-4 with TRBJ1-1; TRBD1 is a possible D gene (5 bases). Trimming took off 5 bases at V and 5 bases at J, with 18 bases between the two ends. In germline, CDR1 is SGHVT, CDR2 SQSDAQ. The CDR3 has 15 residues. Here the CDR3 DNA reads TGTGCCAGCAGCCCCCCTCCGAGGGGCTGGACTGAAGCTTTCTTT. Translated: CASSPPPRGWTEAFF.

The V call is TRBV5-6, the J call TRBJ2-1; 15 nucleotides match TRBD2. Germline CDR1 is SGHDT and CDR2 is YYEEEE. This CDR3 is 17 amino acids long. V dropped 4 bases and J dropped 8; count of bases not matched to a gene: 10. The CDR3 is CASSPGLAGGFKDEQFF. The CDR3 nucleotides read TGTGCCAGCAGCCCAGGACTAGCGGGAGGGTTTAAGGATGAGCAGTTCTTC.

This chain connects TRBV30 to TRBJ1-6; tentatively, D is TRBD1 (5 bases). The V end was cut by 2 bases, the J end by 5 bases, with 16 bases between. The germline CDR1 and CDR2 sequences are GTSNPN and SVGIG (reference sequence). There are 16 residues in the CDR3. The CDR3, as DNA: TGTGCCTGGAGTCCATATTGGGGCCTCGATAATTCACCCCTCCACTTT. Its protein is CAWSPYWGLDNSPLHF.

The chain joins TRBV5-6 to TRBJ1-5; a possible D gene is TRBD1 (5 bases). CDR3 size: 14 residues. V lost 5 bases and J 7 bases, leaving 16 bases between the germline ends. Germline lookup yields CDR1 SGHDT and CDR2 YYEEEE. The CDR3 DNA sequence: TGTGCCAGCAGACTTGGGGGAGGCGGGCAGCCCCAGCATTTT. Its protein is CASRLGGGGQPQHF.

V gene TRBV28 combines with J gene TRBJ2-1, with 8 bases lining up with TRBD2. Germline V gives CDR1 MDHEN, CDR2 SYDVKM. V shed 5 bases and J 4 bases; nucleotides not matched to a gene: 13. The length of the CDR3 is 17 residues. For the CDR3, the DNA is TGTGCCAGCAGTGGGGGGTCTAGCGGGTCTAATTACAATGAGCAGTTCTTC. It is translated as CASSGGSSGSNYNEQFF.

By sample share, this clone is medium-sized. This CDR3 is also generated by other DNA sequences in the sample. The rearrangement uses TRBV4-3 and TRBJ2-7; TRBD2 matches at 10 bases. The CDR3 length is 15 residues. The germline gives CDR1 LGHNA, CDR2 YSLEER. J lost 4 bases, V lost 0 bases, and 3 bases had no gene match. The CDR3 region has the DNA TGCGCCAGCAGCCAAGAGGGTAGCGGGAGGTACGAGCAGTACTTC. It specifies CASSQEGSGRYEQYF.

This clone was recorded a few times. The rearrangement uses TRBV6-4 and TRBJ1-5; D may be TRBD1 (5 bases). Trimming stripped 2 bases from V and 5 bases from J, with 10 bases between. This CDR3 is built from 14 residues. The germline CDR1 and CDR2 sequences are MRHNA and SNTAGT. The CDR3 nucleotides read TGTGCCAGCAGTGACGAAGAGGGGCATCAGCCCCAGCATTTT. Protein sequence: CASSDEEGHQPQHF.

The chain couples TRBV13 to TRBJ2-7; 7 bases map to TRBD1. The CDR3 runs 13 residues. Germline loops: CDR1 PRHDT, CDR2 FYEKMQ (reference sequence). V shed 5 bases and J 9 bases; nucleotides not matched to a gene: 10. This CDR3 is CASSPAGPGGQYF. CDR3 coding DNA: TGTGCCAGCAGCCCTGCAGGGCCAGGGGGGCAGTACTTC.

The chain combines TRBV10-2 with TRBJ1-4; D is possibly TRBD1 (5 bases). The CDR3 is 15 amino acids. The germline V gene has CDR1 WSHSY and CDR2 SAAADI. V lost 3 bases, J lost 7 bases, and 15 bases lay in between. This CDR3 reads CASSDRPGLFEKLFF. CDR3 coding DNA: TGCGCCAGCAGTGACCGGCCGGGACTTTTTGAAAAACTGTTTTTT.

J is TRBJ2-1 and V is TRBV19, with 8 bases fitting TRBD2. V was pared by 8 bases and J by 3 bases, with 9 bases of the junction left unmatched. The germline V gene encodes CDR1 LNHDA and CDR2 SQIVND (reference sequence). This CDR3 spans 15 amino acids. CDR3 nucleotide sequence: TGTGCCAGTTCCTCGGGAGGGCTGGGCTACAATGAGCAGTTCTTC. Translation gives CASSSGGLGYNEQFF.

This clone was observed a few times. The chain has TRBV28 and TRBJ2-7, with 9 bases matching TRBD1. The CDR3 is 14 residues long. The germline V gene has CDR1 MDHEN and CDR2 SYDVKM. The ends lost 5 bases at V and 3 bases at J; junction bases unmatched: 5. The CDR3 region is CASSLQDRGYEQYF. In DNA form, the CDR3 reads TGTGCCAGCAGTCTACAGGACAGGGGCTACGAGCAGTACTTC.

The rearrangement links TRBV21-1 to TRBJ2-2; the table's D call, TRBD2, was not checked against the DNA. TRBV21-1 is a pseudogene locus. The CDR3 sequence is 17 residues long. CDR3: CASSSNQRTEGTGELFF. CDR3 DNA: TGTGCCAGCAGCTCTAACCAGCGGACGGAGGGCACCGGGGAGCTGTTTTTT.

The chain recombines TRBV29-1 with TRBJ2-7; 9 positions match TRBD2. CDR1 is SQVTM, CDR2 ANQGSEA, per germline. Trimming removed 4 bases from V and 2 bases from J; junction bases left unmatched: 6. The CDR3 runs to 14 residues. The CDR3 sequence: CSVVWLAGPYEQYF. CDR3 bases: TGCAGCGTTGTATGGCTAGCGGGACCCTACGAGCAGTACTTC.

The chain carries TRBV6-5 and TRBJ2-1, with 8 positions matching TRBD2. V lost 6 bases to trimming and J lost 8 bases; unmatched junction nucleotides: 6. The CDR3 is 13 residues long. CDR1 and CDR2 from the germline V gene are MNHEY and SVGAGI. Here the CDR3 reads CASRPGLVDEQFF. In DNA form, the CDR3 reads TGTGCCAGCAGACCGGGACTAGTCGATGAGCAGTTCTTC.

The genes are TRBV7-3 and TRBJ2-7, with TRBD2 identical over 9 bases. The J segment lost 5 bases and the V segment lost 5 bases, leaving 7 bases of the junction unmatched. The CDR3 length is 14 residues. The germline V gene has CDR1 SGHTA and CDR2 FQGTGA. CDR3 DNA sequence: TGTGCCAGCAGCCGAACGGGACTAGCAAACGAGCAGTACTTC. Encoded protein: CASSRTGLANEQYF.

A remark on this clone: An end of the junction differs from the germline gene, which may be a read error. The rearrangement uses TRBV15 and TRBJ2-3, with 7 bases that match TRBD2. Germline loops: CDR1 LNHNV, CDR2 YYDKDF (reference sequence). The CDR3 sequence is 19 residues long. The CDR3 reads CATRQTPGEAREGTHTQSF. Written as DNA, the CDR3 is TGTGCCACCAGGCAAACCCCCGGGGAGGCCAGGGAGGGAACACATACGCAGTCTTTT.

The CDR3 here is CASSALQGARSYGYTF. The CDR3 nucleotides are TGTGCCAGCAGCGCGCTACAGGGGGCTCGTAGCTATGGCTACACCTTC. The chain joins TRBV9 to TRBJ1-2; 9 bases line up with TRBD1. Germline CDR1 reads SGDLS; CDR2 reads YYNGEE. The CDR3 is 16 amino acids. With 3 bases clipped from V and 4 bases from J, the junction kept 10 bases outside the gene matches. Full variable domain (rest looked up from reference TRBV9 and TRBJ1-2): DSGVTQTPKHLITATGQRVTLRCSPRSGDLSVYWYQQSLDQGLQFLIQYYNGEERAKGNILERFSAQQFPDLHSELNLSSLELGDSALYFCASSALQGARSYGYTFGSGTRLTVV.

J is TRBJ2-7 and V is TRBV27; possible D gene TRBD2, 7 bases. Germline-derived CDR1 and CDR2 are MNHEY and SMNVEV (reference sequence). Trimming took 8 bases from V and 6 from J, leaving 14 bases between them. CDR3 size: 12 residues. This chain's CDR3 is CASRGGGGEQYF. As DNA, the CDR3 is TGTGCCAGCCGCGGGGGCGGGGGCGAGCAGTACTTC.

The chain is built from TRBV27 and TRBJ2-1; D unresolved. CDR1 is MNHEY, CDR2 SMNVEV, per germline (reference sequence). V lost 3 bases and J 4 bases, leaving 7 bases between the germline ends. The CDR3 length is 13 residues. CDR3: CASSLFLYNEQFF. The CDR3 DNA follows: TGTGCCAGCAGTTTGTTTCTTTACAATGAGCAGTTCTTC.

This chain uses TRBV5-1 with TRBJ2-7; the D is unclear. V shed 4 bases and J shed 0 bases, with 5 bases lying between them. Germline V gene sequence: CDR1 SGHRS, CDR2 YFSETQ. The CDR3 has 12 residues. CDR3 protein: CASSLNSYEQYF. CDR3 in DNA: TGCGCCAGCAGCCTGAACTCCTACGAGCAGTACTTC.

This rearrangement joins TRBV9 to TRBJ2-5; unclear D gene. Looked up from germline, CDR1 is SGDLS and CDR2 is YYNGEE. The CDR3 is made up of 13 amino acids. V gave up 0 bases and J gave up 0 bases, with 3 bases separating them. CDR3 protein: CASSVGYQETQYF. The CDR3 DNA follows: TGTGCCAGCAGCGTAGGGTACCAAGAGACCCAGTACTTC.

The chain uses TRBV6-6 and TRBJ1-5, with no clear D. The germline V gene has CDR1 MNHNY and CDR2 SVGAGI (reference sequence). The CDR3 has 15 residues. V was trimmed by 5 bases and J by 4 bases, leaving 15 bases between them. CDR3 bases: TGTGCCAGCAGTAAGACCAACCGCGCAAATCAGCCCCAGCATTTT. As protein: CASSKTNRANQPQHF.

The gene calls are TRBV7-9 and TRBJ2-2, with D possibly being TRBD1 (6 bases). The germline V gene has CDR1 SEHNR and CDR2 FQNEAQ (reference sequence). Deletions cut 4 bases from V and 0 bases from J, with 12 bases between. The CDR3 has 16 amino acids. CDR3 sequence (DNA): TGTGCCAGCAGCTCTGGGGGCAGCTCGAACACCGGGGAGCTGTTTTTT. It specifies CASSSGGSSNTGELFF.

The chain couples TRBV7-6 to TRBJ2-7; 7 bases map to TRBD1. The junction had 7 bases not matched to a gene; V was cut back by 0 bases and J by 5 bases. The CDR3 contains 15 residues. Per germline, CDR1 SGHVS and CDR2 FNYEAQ. The CDR3 region has the DNA TGTGCCAGCAGCTTAGCTGACAGGGCCCACGACGAGCAGTACTTC. Translated: CASSLADRAHDEQYF.